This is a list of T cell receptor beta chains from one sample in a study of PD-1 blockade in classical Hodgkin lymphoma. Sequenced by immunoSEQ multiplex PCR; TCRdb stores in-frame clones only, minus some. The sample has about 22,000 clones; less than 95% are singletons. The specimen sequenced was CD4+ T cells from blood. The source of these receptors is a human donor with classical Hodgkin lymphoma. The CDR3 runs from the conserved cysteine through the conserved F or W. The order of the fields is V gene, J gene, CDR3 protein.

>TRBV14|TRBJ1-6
CASSRFGQGANSPLHF
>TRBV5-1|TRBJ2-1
CASSRTLGSYNEQFF
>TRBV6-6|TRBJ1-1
CASSYQGAEAFF
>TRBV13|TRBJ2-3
CASSTLLAGGLTDTQYF
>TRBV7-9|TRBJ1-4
CASSPGQTSYEKLFF
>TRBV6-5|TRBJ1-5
CASSPGGAGEPQHF
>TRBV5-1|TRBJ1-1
CASSLLQDTEAFF
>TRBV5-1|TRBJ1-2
CASSNLESRGRWGSYTF
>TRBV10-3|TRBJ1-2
CATDPRGTPRGYTF
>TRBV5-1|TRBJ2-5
CASSLSGQGSQETQYF
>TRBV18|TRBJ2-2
CASSPTWDPRQDTGELFF
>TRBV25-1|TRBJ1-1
CASRPVQNTEAFF
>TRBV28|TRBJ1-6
CASSSGVFQGSMVFNSPLHF
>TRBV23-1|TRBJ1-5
CASSHSTGNSNQPQHF
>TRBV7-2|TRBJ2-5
CASSLAWGAQETQYF
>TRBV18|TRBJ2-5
CASSPGQEETQYF
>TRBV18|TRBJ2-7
CASSPGGDEQYF
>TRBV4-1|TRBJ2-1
CASSQRQGSSYNEQFF
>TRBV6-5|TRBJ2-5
CASGNPIAGETQYF
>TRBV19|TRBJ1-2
CASSVQGADGYTF
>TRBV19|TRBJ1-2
CASSPRGQSPNYGYTF
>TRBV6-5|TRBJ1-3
CATARTTFSGNTIYF
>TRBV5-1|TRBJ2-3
CASSLASETDTQYF
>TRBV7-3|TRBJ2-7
CASSLGGTPDYEQYF
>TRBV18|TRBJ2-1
CASSPLEDSWVDNEQFF
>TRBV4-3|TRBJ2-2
CASSQDSGAVPRELFF
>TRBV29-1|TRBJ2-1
CSVERGDSYNEQFF
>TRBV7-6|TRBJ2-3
CASSLARQGGTDTQYF
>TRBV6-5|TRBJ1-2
CASRRDRQLYTF
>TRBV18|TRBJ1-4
CASSPDRGGEKLFF
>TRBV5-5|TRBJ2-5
CASSHKAGRETQYF
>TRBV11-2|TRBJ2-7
CASSPPSHYEQYF
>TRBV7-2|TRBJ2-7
CASSFSAEGEQYF
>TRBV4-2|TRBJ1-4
CASSHATDRPNEKLFF
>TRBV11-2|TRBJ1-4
CASSLGGTVLNEKLFF
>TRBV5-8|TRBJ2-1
CASSKQYNEQFF
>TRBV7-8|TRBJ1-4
CASSLLRVVTTNEKLFF
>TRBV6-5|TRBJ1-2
CASSYRLDSPAGYTF
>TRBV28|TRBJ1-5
CASSFDSKGIGNQPQHF
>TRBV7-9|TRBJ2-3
CASSLTGQGARVTQYF
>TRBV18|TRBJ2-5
CASSSPREAETQYF
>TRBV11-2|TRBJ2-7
CASSATSGGLPYEQYF
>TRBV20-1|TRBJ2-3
CSARKADTQYF
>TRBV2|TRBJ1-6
CASRTTVNNSPLHF
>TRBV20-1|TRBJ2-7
CSAPNSYEQYF
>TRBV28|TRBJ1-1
CASSPIPGHPNTEAFF
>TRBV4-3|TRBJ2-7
CASSSYRGPYEQYF
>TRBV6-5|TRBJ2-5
CASSRGARLQETQYF